This T cell receptor (beta chain) was retrieved from a study of blood T cell repertoires in COVID-19. The CDR3 sequence is 15 residues long. Germline V gene data show CDR1 as DFQATT and CDR2 as SNEGSKA (reference sequence). V lost 3 bases and J lost 3; bases outside the gene matches: 5. As processed by the authors: Amplified reference gene primers provided the basis for estimating nucleated cell counts. The method was immunoSEQ multiplex PCR; TCRdb's version includes in-frame clones alone and lacks a portion of them. V, J and clone size derive from that table, while D and trimming were established from the DNA sequence. The table has 300,000 or so clones, 80% to 90% seen once.

This TCR came from a woman in her thirties or forties with acute COVID-19. This chain uses TRBV20-1 with TRBJ2-3; 11 bases agree with TRBD2. The sequenced sample consisted of PBMCs or T cells enriched from blood (not recorded which). CDR3 sequence reads: CSASAGLAGTDTQYF. DNA of the CDR3: TGCAGTGCTAGTGCCGGACTAGCGGGTACAGATACGCAGTATTTT.